The text below deals with one T cell receptor (beta chain). It has no known antigen specificity. Per-nucleotide qualities are absent, and no much larger clonotype sits a single base away. Each collaborating institution followed its own protocols to collect whole blood in K2EDTA tubes. For TCRbeta analysis, collaborators shipped samples in one of three forms: frozen whole blood, isolated PBMCs, or DNA extracted from either of those sample types. This sample was included in a study of blood T cell repertoires in COVID-19 (dated by TCRdb to between 2020 and 2021). Study-level background: Samples covering the acute and convalescent phases of COVID-19 were provided by collaborators in the United States, Italy and Spain. Samples came from the ongoing ImmuneRACE study (first 160 participants) plus 1,254 subjects from 6 global collaborators. The prospective study material was composed of cDNA or gDNA derived from T cells, B-cell-depleted T cells, or PBMCs. Nearly every sample came with metadata listing a de-identified subject ID, COVID-19 status, age in years and sex. Where available, HLA class I and class II types were obtained from metadata supplied by the sample provider rather than from assay-based typing. The dataset comprised deeply sampled blood TCRbeta repertoires from subjects exposed to, actively infected with, or recovered from COVID-19. The repertoires were released in a freely available public database intended as a resource for research on the immune response to SARS-CoV-2. Broader findings and caveats from the paper: How much clinical and demographic metadata was included differed by source and by participant, and the metadata was provided uncurated.

As encoded in the germline V gene (reference sequence), CDR1 is MNHEY while CDR2 is SMNVEV. Trimming at the junction amounts to 3 bases on V and 1 base on J, and the germline ends lie 17 bases apart. Its CDR3 holds 17 amino acids, cysteine through phenylalanine. Only CDR3 DNA remains: 51 bases, in frame from the first base. TCRbeta CDR3 regions were amplified from genomic DNA using the immunoSEQ Assay, a bias-controlled multiplex PCR. Under the source paper's analysis protocol: The number of nucleated cells in each sample was estimated from the amplification of reference gene primers within the assay. To quantify the absolute abundance of each unique TCRbeta CDR3 rearrangement, sequence reads were collapsed and filtered. For each sample, productive Simpson clonality was calculated by taking the square root of Simpson's diversity index across productive rearrangements. Here the immuneACCESS table is served through TCRdb, limited to in-frame sequences with V and J called. Missing clones are a known gap in these copies; in checked studies unresolved V genes cover under half, and the rest lacks a known reason. Clonal size and the V and J genes are those of that table, whereas D and trimming came from the DNA. The sample table contains about 27,000 clones; only one count was recorded for roughly 90% of them. Clones ranked in the top ten supply 15% to 20% of the sample.

This TCR was sampled from a human donor with active COVID-19. The donor label of this sample is uncertain. This chain joins TRBV27 to TRBJ2-3; possibly the D gene is TRBD2, per 5 matching bases. Material: peripheral blood. The bases read TGTGCCAGCAGTTTGTTTTCGTTCAGTAGCGGCACAGATACGCAGTATTTT. Its translation reads: CASSLFSFSSGTDTQYF.